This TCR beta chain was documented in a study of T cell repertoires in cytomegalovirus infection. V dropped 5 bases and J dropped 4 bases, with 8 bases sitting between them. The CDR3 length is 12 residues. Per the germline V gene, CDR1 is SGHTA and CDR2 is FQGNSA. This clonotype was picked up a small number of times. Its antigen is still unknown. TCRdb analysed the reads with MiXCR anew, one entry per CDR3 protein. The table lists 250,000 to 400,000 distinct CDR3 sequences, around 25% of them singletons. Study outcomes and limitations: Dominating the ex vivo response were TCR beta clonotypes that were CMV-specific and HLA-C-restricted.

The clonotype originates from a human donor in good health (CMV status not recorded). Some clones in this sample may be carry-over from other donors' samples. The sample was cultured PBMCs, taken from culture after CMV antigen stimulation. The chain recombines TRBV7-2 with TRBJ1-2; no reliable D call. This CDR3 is CASSPRAYGYTF. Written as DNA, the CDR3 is TGTGCCAGCAGCCCGAGGGCCTATGGCTACACCTTC.